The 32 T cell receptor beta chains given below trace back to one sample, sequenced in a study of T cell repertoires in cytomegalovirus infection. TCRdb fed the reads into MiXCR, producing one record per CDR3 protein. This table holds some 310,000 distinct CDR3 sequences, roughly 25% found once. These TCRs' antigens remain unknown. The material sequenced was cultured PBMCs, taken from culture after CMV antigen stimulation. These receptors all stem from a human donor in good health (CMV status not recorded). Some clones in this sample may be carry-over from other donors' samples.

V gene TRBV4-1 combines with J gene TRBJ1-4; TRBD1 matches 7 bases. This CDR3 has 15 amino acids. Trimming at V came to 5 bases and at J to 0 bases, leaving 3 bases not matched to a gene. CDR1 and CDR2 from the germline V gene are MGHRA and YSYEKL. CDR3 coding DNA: TGCGCCAGCAGCAGACAGGGCGCAACTAATGAAAAACTGTTTTTT. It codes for CASSRQGATNEKLFF.

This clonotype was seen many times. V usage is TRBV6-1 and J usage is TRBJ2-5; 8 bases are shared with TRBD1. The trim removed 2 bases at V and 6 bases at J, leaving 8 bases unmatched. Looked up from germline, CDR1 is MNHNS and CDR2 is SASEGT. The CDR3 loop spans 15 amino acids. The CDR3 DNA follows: TGTGCCAGCAGTGAATCTACAGGGGGTTTACAGACCCAGTACTTC. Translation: CASSESTGGLQTQYF.

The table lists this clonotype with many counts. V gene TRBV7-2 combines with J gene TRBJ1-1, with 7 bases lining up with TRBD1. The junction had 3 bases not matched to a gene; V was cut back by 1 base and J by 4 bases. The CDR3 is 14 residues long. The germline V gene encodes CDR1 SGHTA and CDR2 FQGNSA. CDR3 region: CASSLVTGATEAFF. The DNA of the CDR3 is TGTGCCAGCAGCTTAGTCACAGGGGCCACTGAAGCTTTCTTT. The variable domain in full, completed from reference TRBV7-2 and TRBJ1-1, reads GAGVSQSPSNKVTEKGKDVELRCDPISGHTALYWYRQSLGQGLEFLIYFQGNSAPDKSGLPSDRFSAERTGGSVSTLTIQRTQQEDSAVYLCASSLVTGATEAFFGQGTRLTVV.

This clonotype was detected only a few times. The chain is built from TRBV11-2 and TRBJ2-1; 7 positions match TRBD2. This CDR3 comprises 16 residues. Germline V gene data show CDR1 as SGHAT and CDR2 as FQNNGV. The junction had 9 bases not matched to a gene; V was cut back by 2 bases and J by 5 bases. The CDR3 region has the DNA TGTGCCAGCAGCTTAAACGCGGGAGAAATGGACAATGAGCAGTTCTTC. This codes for CASSLNAGEMDNEQFF.

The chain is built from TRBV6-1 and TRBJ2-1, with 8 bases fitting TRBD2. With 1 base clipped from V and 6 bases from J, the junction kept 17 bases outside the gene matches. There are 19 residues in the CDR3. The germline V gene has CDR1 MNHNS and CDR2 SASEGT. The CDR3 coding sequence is TGTGCCAGCAGTGAAGGGCGGATCGCGGGAGGCTCGTCCGTCAATGAGCAGTTCTTC. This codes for CASSEGRIAGGSSVNEQFF.

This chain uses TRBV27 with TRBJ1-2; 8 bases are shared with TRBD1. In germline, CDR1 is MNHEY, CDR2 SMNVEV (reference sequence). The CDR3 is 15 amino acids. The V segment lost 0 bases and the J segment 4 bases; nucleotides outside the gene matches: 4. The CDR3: CASSLSRQGTYGYTF. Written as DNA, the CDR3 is TGTGCCAGCAGTTTATCTCGACAGGGGACCTATGGCTACACCTTC.

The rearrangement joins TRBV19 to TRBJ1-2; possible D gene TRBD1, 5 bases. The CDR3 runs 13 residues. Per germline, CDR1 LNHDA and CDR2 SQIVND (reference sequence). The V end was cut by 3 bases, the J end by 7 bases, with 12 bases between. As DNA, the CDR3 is TGTGCCAGTAGTATCCCAGGGAATGCTGGCTACACCTTC. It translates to CASSIPGNAGYTF.

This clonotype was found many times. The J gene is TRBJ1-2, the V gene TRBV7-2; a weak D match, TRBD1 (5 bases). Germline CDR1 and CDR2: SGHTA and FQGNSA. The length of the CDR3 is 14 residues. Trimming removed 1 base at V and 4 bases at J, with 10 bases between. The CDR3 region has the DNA TGTGCCAGCAGCTTAGTACAGGCTTCCTATGGCTACACCTTC. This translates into CASSLVQASYGYTF.

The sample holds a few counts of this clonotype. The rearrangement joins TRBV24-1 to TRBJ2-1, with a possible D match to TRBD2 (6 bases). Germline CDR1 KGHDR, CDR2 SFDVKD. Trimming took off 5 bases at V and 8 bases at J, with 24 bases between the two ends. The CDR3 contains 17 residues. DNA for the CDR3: TGTGCCACCAGTGCGGTTCACTGGCCTCGGAGGGGAGATGAGCAGTTCTTC. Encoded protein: CATSAVHWPRRGDEQFF.

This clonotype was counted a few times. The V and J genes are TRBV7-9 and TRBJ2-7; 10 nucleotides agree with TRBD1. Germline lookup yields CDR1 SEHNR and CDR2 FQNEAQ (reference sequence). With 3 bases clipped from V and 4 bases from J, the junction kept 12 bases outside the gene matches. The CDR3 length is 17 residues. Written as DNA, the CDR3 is TGTGCCAGCAGCTTCCCTAGGGCCGCGGACAGGGGGTACGAGCAGTACTTC. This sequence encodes CASSFPRAADRGYEQYF.

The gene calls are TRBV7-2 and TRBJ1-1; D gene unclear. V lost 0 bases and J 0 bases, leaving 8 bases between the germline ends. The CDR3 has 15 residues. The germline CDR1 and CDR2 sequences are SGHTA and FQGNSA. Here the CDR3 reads CASSLAADLNTEAFF. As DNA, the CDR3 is TGTGCCAGCAGCTTAGCCGCCGATTTGAACACTGAAGCTTTCTTT.

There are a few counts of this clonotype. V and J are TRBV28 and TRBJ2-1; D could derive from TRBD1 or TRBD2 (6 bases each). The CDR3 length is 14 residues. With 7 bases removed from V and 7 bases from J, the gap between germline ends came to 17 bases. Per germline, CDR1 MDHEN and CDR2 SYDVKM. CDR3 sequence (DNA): TGTGCCAGCATAAATGGGGGGACAAATAATGAGCAGTTCTTC. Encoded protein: CASINGGTNNEQFF.

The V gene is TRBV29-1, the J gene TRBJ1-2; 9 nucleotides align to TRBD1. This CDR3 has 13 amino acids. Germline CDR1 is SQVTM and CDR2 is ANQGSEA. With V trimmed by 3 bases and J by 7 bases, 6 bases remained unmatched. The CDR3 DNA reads TGCAGCGTTGATGGTACAGGGGGCCCTGGCTACACCTTC. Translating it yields CSVDGTGGPGYTF.

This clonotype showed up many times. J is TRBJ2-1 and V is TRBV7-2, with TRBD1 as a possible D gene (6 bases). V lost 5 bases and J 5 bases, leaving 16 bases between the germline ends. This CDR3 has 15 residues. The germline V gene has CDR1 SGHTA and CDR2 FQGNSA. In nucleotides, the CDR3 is TGTGCCAGCAGCGTAGATGGGACAAGAAACAATGAGCAGTTCTTC. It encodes CASSVDGTRNNEQFF.

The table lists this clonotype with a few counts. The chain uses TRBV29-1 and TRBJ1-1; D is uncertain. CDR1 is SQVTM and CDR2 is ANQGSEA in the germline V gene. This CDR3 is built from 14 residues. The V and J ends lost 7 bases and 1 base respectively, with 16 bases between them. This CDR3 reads CSASTAGSNTEAFF. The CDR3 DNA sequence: TGCAGCGCCTCCACCGCAGGATCGAACACTGAAGCTTTCTTT.

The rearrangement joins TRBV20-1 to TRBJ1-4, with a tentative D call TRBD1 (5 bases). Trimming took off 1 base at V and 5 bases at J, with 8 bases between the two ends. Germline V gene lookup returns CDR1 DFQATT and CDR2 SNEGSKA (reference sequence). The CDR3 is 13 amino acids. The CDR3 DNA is TGCAGTGCTAGAGGGGACTCAAATGAAAAACTGTTTTTT. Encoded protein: CSARGDSNEKLFF.

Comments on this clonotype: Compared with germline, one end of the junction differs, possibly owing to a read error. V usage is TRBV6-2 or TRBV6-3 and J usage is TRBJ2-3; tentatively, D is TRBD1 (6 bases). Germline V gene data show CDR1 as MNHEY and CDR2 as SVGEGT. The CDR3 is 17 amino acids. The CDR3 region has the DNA TGTGCCAGCAGTTACTTTCCGTCGAATTCTCGGACAGATAAGCAGTATTTT. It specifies CASSYFPSNSRTDKQYF.

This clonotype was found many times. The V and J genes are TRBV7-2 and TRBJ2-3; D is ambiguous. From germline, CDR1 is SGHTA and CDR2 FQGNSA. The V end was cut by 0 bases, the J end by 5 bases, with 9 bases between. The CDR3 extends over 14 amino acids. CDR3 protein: CASSLAAAQDTQYF. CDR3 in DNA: TGTGCCAGCAGCTTAGCGGCTGCGCAAGATACGCAGTATTTT.

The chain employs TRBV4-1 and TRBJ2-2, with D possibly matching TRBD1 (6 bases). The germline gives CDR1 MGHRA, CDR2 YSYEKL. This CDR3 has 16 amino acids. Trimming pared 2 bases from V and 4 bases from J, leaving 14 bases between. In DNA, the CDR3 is TGCGCCAGCAGCCAAAAAACAGGGACGGGCACCGGGGAGCTGTTTTTT. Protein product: CASSQKTGTGTGELFF.

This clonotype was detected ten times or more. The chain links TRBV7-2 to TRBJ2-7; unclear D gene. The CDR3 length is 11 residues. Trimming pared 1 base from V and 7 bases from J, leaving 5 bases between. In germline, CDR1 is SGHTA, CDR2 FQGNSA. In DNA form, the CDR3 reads TGTGCCAGCAGCTTAGACGGAGAGCAGTACTTC. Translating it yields CASSLDGEQYF.

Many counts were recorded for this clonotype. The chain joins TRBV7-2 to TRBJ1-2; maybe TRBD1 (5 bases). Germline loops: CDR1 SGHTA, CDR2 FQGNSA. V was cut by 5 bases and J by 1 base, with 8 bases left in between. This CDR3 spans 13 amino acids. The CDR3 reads CASSKDNNYGYTF. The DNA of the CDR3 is TGTGCCAGCAGCAAGGACAATAACTATGGCTACACCTTC. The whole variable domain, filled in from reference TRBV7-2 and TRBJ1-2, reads GAGVSQSPSNKVTEKGKDVELRCDPISGHTALYWYRQSLGQGLEFLIYFQGNSAPDKSGLPSDRFSAERTGGSVSTLTIQRTQQEDSAVYLCASSKDNNYGYTFGSGTRLTVV.

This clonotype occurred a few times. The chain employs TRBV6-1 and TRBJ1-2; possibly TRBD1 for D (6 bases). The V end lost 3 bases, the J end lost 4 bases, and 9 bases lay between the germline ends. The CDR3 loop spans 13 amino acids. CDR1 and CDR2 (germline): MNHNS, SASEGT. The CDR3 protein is CASSEGAIYGYTF. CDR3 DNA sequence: TGTGCCAGCAGTGAGGGGGCAATCTATGGCTACACCTTC.

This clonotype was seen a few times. The CDR3 sequence is CASSIGWTSGWYEQFF. Written as DNA, the CDR3 is TGTGCCAGTAGTATAGGCTGGACTAGCGGGTGGTATGAGCAGTTCTTC. The chain carries TRBV19 and TRBJ2-1, with TRBD2 matching over 11 bases. The J segment lost 8 bases and the V segment lost 1 base, leaving 7 bases of the junction unmatched. CDR3 length: 16 residues. Germline CDR1 LNHDA, CDR2 SQIVND (reference sequence).

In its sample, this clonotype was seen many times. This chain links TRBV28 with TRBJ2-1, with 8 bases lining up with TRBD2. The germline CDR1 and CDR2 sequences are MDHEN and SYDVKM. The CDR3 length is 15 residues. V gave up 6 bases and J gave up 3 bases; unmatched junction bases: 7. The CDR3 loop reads CASSSTSGRYNEQFF. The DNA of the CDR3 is TGTGCCAGCAGCAGCACTAGCGGTCGCTACAATGAGCAGTTCTTC.

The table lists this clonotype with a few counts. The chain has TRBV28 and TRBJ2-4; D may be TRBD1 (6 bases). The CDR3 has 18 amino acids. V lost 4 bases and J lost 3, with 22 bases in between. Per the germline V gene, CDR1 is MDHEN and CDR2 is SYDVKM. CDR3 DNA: TGTGCCAGCAGTTCCTTATACGGGACAAGGGCGCGCAAAAACATTCAGTACTTC. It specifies CASSSLYGTRARKNIQYF.

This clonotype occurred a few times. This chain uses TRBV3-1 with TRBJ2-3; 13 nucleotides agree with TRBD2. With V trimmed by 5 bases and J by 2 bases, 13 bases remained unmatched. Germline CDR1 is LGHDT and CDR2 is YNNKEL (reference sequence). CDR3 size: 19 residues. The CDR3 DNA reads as TGTGCCAGCAGCAGAAGGACTAGCGGGAGCTTCTCCCTCACAGATACGCAGTATTTT. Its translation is CASSRRTSGSFSLTDTQYF.

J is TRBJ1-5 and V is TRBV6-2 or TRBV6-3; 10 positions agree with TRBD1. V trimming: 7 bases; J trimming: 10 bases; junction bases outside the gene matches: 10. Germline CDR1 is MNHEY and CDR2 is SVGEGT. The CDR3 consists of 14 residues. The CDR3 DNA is TGTGCCAGCAACTCGGGGACAGGGGTAGGTCCCCAGCATTTT. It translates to CASNSGTGVGPQHF.

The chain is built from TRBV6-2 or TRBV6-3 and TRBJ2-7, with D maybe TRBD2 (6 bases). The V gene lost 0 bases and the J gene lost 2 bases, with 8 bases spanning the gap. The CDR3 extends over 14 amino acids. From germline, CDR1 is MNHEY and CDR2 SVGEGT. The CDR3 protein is CASSYSGGTYEQYV. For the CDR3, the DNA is TGTGCCAGCAGTTACTCCGGCGGGACCTACGAGCAGTACGTC.

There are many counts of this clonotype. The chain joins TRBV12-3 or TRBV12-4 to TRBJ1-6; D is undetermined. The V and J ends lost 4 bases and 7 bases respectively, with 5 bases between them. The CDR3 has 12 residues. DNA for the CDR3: TGTGCCAGCAGTTCTCAGAATTCACCCCTCCACTTT. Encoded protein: CASSSQNSPLHF.

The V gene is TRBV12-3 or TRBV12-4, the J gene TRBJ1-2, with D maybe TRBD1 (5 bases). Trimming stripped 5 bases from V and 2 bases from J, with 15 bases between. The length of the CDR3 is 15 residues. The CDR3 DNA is TGTGCCAGCAGTCTCGCAGGGCTCTCGAACTATGGCTACACCTTC. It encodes CASSLAGLSNYGYTF.

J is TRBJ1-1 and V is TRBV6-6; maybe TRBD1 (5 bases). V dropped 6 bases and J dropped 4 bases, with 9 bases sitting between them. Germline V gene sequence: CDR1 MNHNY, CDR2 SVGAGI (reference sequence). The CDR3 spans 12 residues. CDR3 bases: TGTGCCAGCAGAAGACAGTCCACTGAAGCTTTCTTT. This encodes CASRRQSTEAFF.

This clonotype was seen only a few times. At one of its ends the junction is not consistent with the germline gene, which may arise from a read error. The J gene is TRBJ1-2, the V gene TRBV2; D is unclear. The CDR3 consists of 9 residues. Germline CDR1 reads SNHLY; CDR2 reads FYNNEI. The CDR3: CASTTSGHF. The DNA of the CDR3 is TGTGCCAGCACAACTTCGGGCCATTTC.